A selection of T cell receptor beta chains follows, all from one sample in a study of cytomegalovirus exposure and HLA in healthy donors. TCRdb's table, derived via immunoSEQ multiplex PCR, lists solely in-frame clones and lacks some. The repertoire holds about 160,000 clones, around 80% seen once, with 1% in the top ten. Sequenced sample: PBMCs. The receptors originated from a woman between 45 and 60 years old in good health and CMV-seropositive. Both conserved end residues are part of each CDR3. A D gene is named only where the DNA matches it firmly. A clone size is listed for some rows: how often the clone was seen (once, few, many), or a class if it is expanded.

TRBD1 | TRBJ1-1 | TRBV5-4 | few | CASSDRQGRNTEAFF | TGTGCCAGCAGCGATAGACAGGGAAGGAACACTGAAGCTTTCTTT
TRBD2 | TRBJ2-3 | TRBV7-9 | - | CASSPNPGLAGAPDTQYF | TGTGCCAGCAGCCCCAATCCGGGACTAGCGGGGGCCCCAGATACGCAGTATTTT
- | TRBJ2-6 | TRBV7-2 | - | CASSLAGAGANVLTF | TGTGCCAGCAGTCTAGCCGGGGCTGGGGCCAACGTCCTGACTTTC
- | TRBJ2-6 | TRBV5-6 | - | CASSDRSSGANVLTF | TGTGCCAGCAGCGACAGGAGCTCTGGGGCCAACGTCCTGACTTTC
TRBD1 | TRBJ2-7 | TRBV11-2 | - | CASSLEGTGGMRYF | TGTGCCAGCAGCTTAGAAGGGACAGGGGGCATGAGGTACTTC
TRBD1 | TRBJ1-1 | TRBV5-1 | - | CASSTRQGANTEAFF | TGCGCCAGCAGCACTAGACAGGGGGCGAACACTGAAGCTTTCTTT
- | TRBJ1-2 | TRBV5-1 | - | CASSPDSPDYGYTF | TGCGCCAGCAGCCCGGACAGTCCCGACTATGGCTACACCTTC
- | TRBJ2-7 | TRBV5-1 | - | CASSLTGSSYEQYF | TGCGCCAGCAGCCTGACAGGCAGCTCCTACGAGCAGTACTTC
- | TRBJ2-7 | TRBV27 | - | CASSRTGRYEQYF | TGTGCCAGCAGCAGAACAGGACGCTACGAGCAGTACTTC
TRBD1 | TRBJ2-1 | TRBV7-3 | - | CASSSLSLVTGGEFYNEQFF | TGTGCCAGCAGCTCCTTATCCTTGGTGACAGGGGGCGAGTTCTACAATGAGCAGTTCTTC
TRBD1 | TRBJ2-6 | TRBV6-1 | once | CASSGQGSGANVLTF | TGTGCCAGCAGTGGACAGGGTTCTGGGGCCAACGTCCTGACTTTC
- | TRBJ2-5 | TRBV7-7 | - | CAAGGQETQYF | TGTGCGGCCGGGGGTCAAGAGACCCAGTACTTC
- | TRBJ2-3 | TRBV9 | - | CASSALSRSSTDTQYF | TGTGCCAGCAGCGCCCTGAGTCGTTCTAGCACAGATACGCAGTATTTT
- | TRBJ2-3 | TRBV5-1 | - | CASSFRGALTDTQYF | TGCGCCAGCAGCTTCCGGGGGGCCCTCACAGATACGCAGTATTTT
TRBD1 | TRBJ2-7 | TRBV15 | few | CATSSHRQGGEYYF | TGTGCCACCAGCAGCCATCGACAGGGGGGAGAATATTACTTC
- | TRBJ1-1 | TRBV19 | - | CASKIWANTEAFF | TGTGCCAGTAAGATTTGGGCCAACACTGAAGCTTTCTTT
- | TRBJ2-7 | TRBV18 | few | CASSPRGYEQYF | TGTGCCAGCTCACCAAGGGGGTACGAGCAGTACTTC
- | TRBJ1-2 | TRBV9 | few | CASSADPDGDYGYTF | TGTGCCAGCAGCGCAGATCCCGACGGGGACTATGGCTACACCTTC
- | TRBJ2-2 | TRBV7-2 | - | CASSPYTGELFF | TGTGCCAGCAGCCCTTACACCGGGGAGCTGTTTTTT
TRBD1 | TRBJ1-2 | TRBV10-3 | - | CAISESRGQGSSSGYTF | TGTGCCATCAGTGAGTCGAGGGGACAGGGTTCGTCGTCTGGCTACACCTTC
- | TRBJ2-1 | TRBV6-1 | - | CASSPSADSYNEQFF | TGTGCCAGCAGCCCTAGCGCGGACTCCTACAATGAGCAGTTCTTC
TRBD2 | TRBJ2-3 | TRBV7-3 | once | CASSFERGGTDTQYF | TGTGCCAGCAGCTTTGAGCGGGGAGGCACAGATACGCAGTATTTT
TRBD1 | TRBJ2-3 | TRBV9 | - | CASSRLGQGTDTQYF | TGTGCCAGCAGCCGCCTAGGACAGGGCACAGATACGCAGTATTTT
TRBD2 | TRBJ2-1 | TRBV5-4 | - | CASSPWGLAGVVSYNEQFF | TGTGCCAGCAGTCCCTGGGGACTAGCGGGAGTCGTTTCCTACAATGAGCAGTTCTTC
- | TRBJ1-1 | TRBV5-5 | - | CASSLARVNTEAFF | TGTGCCAGCAGCTTGGCGCGTGTGAACACTGAAGCTTTCTTT
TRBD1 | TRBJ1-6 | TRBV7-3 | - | CASSLSTGGNSPLHF | TGTGCCAGCAGCTTAAGTACAGGGGGAAATTCACCCCTCCACTTT
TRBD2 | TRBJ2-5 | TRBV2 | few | CASPQLAGGPGETQYF | TGTGCCAGCCCTCAGCTAGCGGGAGGGCCGGGGGAGACCCAGTACTTC
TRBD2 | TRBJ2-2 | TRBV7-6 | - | CASSHGGGNTGELFF | TGTGCCAGCAGCCATGGGGGGGGAAATACCGGGGAGCTGTTTTTT
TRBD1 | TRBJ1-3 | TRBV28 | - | CASSTTRGTGFWRNTIYF | TGTGCCAGCAGTACGACCAGGGGGACAGGGTTCTGGAGAAACACCATATATTTT
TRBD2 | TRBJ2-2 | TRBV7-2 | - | CASSSSRGGYTGELFF | TGTGCCAGCAGCTCTTCCCGCGGGGGGTACACCGGGGAGCTGTTTTTT
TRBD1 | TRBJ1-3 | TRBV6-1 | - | CASSELPWTGLTGNTIYF | TGTGCCAGCAGTGAACTACCTTGGACAGGGCTGACGGGAAACACCATATATTTT
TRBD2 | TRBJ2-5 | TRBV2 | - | CASSWGVTSGGAQETQYF | TGTGCCAGCAGTTGGGGTGTGACTAGCGGGGGGGCCCAAGAGACCCAGTACTTC
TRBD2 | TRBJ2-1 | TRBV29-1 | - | CSVEDLMTSEPREFDNEQFF | TGCAGCGTTGAAGATCTCATGACTAGCGAGCCCCGTGAGTTCGACAATGAGCAGTTCTTC
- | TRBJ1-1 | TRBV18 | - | CASSSTGIAKNTEAFF | TGTGCCAGCTCATCAACAGGGATTGCCAAGAACACTGAAGCTTTCTTT
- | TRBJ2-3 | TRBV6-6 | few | CASSPGLLSTDTQYF | TGTGCCAGCAGTCCCGGACTTCTTAGCACAGATACGCAGTATTTT
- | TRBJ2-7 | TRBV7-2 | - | CASSFPGSRPYEQYF | TGTGCCAGCAGCTTTCCCGGGTCGCGGCCCTACGAGCAGTACTTC
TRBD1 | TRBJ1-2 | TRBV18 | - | CASSPRTGHGYTF | TGTGCCAGCTCACCAAGGACAGGGCACGGCTACACCTTC
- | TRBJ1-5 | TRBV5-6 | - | CASSHTGEGRQPQHF | TGTGCCAGCAGCCACACGGGTGAGGGAAGGCAGCCCCAGCATTTT
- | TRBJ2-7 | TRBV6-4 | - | CASIRAQPGESYEQYF | TGTGCCAGCATTAGGGCCCAACCCGGGGAGTCCTACGAGCAGTACTTC
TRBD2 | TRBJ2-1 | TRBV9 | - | CASSVDFGGTRIDEQFF | TGTGCCAGCAGCGTAGATTTCGGCGGGACTAGAATTGATGAGCAGTTCTTC
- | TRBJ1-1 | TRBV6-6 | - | CASSHLPGHQNTEAFF | TGTGCCAGCAGCCACTTACCGGGACACCAGAACACTGAAGCTTTCTTT
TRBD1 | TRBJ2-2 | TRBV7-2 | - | CASSLGADRVSGELFF | TGTGCCAGCAGCTTAGGAGCGGACAGGGTGTCCGGGGAGCTGTTTTTT
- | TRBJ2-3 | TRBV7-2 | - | CASSATRGDTQYF | TGTGCCAGCAGCGCAACTAGGGGGGATACGCAGTATTTT
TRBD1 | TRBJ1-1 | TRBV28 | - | CASTQGDAEAFF | TGTGCCAGCACCCAGGGGGACGCTGAAGCTTTCTTT
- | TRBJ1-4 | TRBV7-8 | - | CASSRGSANEKLFF | TGTGCCAGCAGCAGGGGGTCAGCTAATGAAAAACTGTTTTTT
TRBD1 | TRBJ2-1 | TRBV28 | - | CASSLGQSSYNEQFF | TGTGCCAGCAGCCTGGGACAGAGCTCCTACAATGAGCAGTTCTTC
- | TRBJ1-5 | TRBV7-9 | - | CASSSERGGNQPQHF | TGTGCCAGCAGCTCCGAGCGGGGGGGCAATCAGCCCCAGCATTTT
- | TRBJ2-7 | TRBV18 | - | CASSPPVGAPYEQYF | TGTGCCAGCTCACCACCGGTGGGGGCCCCCTACGAGCAGTACTTC
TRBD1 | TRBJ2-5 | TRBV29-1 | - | CSVDRAQETQYF | TGCAGCGTCGACAGGGCTCAAGAGACCCAGTACTTC
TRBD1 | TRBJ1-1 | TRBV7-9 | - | CASSVPGTANTEAFF | TGTGCCAGCAGCGTCCCCGGGACAGCGAACACTGAAGCTTTCTTT
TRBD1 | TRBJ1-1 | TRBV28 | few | CASISGQTNTEAFF | TGTGCCAGCATTTCGGGACAGACGAACACTGAAGCTTTCTTT
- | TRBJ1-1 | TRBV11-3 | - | CASSLGVRDSRGAFF | TGTGCCAGCAGCTTAGGGGTTCGGGACTCCCGGGGAGCTTTCTTT
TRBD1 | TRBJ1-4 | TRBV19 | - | CATGQANEKLFF | TGTGCCACCGGACAGGCCAATGAAAAACTGTTTTTT
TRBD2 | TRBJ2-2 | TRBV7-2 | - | CASSLAWRGGFGELFF | TGTGCCAGCAGCTTAGCATGGCGGGGGGGGTTCGGGGAGCTGTTTTTT
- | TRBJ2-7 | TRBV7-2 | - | CASSLSSYEQYF | TGTGCCAGCAGCCTGAGCTCCTACGAGCAGTACTTC